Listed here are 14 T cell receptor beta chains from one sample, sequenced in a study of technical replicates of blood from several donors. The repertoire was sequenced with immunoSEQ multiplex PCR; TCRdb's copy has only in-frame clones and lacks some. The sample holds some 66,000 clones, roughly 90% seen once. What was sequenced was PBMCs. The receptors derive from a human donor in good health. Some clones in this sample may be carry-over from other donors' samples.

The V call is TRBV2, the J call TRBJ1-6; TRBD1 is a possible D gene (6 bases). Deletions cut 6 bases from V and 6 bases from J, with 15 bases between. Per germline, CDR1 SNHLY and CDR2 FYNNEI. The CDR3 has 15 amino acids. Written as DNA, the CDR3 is TGTGCCAGCAGAGGGATACAGGGCCCTAATTCACCCCTCCACTTT. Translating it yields CASRGIQGPNSPLHF.

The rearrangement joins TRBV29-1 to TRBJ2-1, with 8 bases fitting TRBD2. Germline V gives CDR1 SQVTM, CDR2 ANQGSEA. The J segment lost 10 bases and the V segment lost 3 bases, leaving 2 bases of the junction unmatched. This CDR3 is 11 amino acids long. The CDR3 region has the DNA TGCAGCGTTGACGTAGCGGGGGAGCAGTTCTTC. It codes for CSVDVAGEQFF.

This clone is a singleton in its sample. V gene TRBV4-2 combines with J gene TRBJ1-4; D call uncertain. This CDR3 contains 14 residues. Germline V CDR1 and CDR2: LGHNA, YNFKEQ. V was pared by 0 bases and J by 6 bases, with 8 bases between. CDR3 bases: TGTGCCAGCAGCCAAGAACCGGGTGATGAAAAACTGTTTTTT. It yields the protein CASSQEPGDEKLFF.

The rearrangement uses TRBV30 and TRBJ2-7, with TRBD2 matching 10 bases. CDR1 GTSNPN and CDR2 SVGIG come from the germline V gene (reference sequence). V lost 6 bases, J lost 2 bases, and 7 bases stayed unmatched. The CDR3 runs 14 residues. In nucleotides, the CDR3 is TGTGCCTGCAACCAAGCGGGGGGGCCCTACGAGCAGTACTTC. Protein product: CACNQAGGPYEQYF.

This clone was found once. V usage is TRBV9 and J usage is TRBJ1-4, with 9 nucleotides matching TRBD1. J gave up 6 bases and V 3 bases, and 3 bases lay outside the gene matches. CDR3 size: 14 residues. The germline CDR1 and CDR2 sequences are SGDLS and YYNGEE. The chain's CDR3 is CASSETGGYEKLFF. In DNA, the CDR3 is TGTGCCAGCAGCGAGACAGGGGGTTATGAAAAACTGTTTTTT.

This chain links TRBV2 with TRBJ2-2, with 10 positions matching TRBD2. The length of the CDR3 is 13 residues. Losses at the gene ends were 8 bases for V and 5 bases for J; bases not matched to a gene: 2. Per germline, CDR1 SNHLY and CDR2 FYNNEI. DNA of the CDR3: TGTGCCAGCCGACTAGCGGGTACCGGGGAGCTGTTTTTT. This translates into CASRLAGTGELFF.

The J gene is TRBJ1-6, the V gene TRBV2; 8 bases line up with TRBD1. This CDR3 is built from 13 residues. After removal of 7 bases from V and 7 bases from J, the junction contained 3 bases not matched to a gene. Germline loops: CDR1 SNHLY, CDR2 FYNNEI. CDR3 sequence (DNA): TGTGCCAGCATGGACAGGGTGAATTCACCCCTCCACTTT. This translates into CASMDRVNSPLHF.

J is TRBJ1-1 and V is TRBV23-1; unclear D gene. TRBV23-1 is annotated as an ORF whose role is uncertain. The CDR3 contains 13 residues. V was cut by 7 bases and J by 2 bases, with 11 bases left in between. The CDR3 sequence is CASTLHCNTEAFF. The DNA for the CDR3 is TGCGCCAGCACCCTCCACTGCAACACTGAAGCTTTCTTT.

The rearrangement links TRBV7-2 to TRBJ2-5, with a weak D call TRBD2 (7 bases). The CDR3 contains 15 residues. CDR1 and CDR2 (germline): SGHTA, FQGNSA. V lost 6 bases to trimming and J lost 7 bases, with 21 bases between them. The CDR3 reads CASSPQGGGGVTQYF. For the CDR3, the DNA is TGTGCCAGCAGTCCCCAGGGAGGGGGGGGCGTGACCCAGTACTTC.

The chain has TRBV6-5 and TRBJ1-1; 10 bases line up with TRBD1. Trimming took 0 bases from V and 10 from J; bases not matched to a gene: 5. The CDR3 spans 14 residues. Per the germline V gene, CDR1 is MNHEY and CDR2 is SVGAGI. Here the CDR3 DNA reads TGTGCCAGCAGTTACTCACCGGGACAGGGGTCAGCTTTCTTT. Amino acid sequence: CASSYSPGQGSAFF.

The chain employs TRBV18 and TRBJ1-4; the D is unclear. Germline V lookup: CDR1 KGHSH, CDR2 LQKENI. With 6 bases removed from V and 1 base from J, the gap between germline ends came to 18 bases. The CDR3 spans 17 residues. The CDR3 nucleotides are TGTGCCAGCTCTCCCCGGGCGGGGATGGAAACTAATGAAAAACTGTTTTTT. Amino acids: CASSPRAGMETNEKLFF.

This CDR3 reads CASSCLWSGQGSMSNQPQHF. CDR3 in DNA: TGTGCCAGCAGCTGTCTTTGGTCCGGACAGGGAAGTATGAGCAATCAGCCCCAGCATTTT. The chain combines TRBV13 with TRBJ1-5; 8 bases align to TRBD1. The junction had 18 bases not matched to a gene; V was cut back by 4 bases and J by 1 base. In germline, CDR1 is PRHDT, CDR2 FYEKMQ (reference sequence). The length of the CDR3 is 20 residues.

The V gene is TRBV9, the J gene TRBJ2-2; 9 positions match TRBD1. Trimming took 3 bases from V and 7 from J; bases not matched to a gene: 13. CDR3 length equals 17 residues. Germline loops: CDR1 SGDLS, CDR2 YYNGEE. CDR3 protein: CASSADRGRALSGELFF. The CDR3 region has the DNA TGTGCCAGCAGCGCGGACAGGGGAAGGGCGTTGAGCGGGGAGCTGTTTTTT.

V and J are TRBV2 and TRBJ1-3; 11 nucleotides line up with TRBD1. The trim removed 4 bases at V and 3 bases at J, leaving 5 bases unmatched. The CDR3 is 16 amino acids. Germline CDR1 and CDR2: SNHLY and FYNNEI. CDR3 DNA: TGTGCCAGCAGTGTAGCCGGGACAGGGGGTGGAAACACCATATATTTT. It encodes CASSVAGTGGGNTIYF.